These 8 T cell receptor beta chains were sequenced from one sample in a study of T cell responses to AZD1222 COVID-19 vaccine. The repertoire was sequenced with immunoSEQ multiplex PCR; TCRdb's copy has only in-frame clones and lacks some. The profile shows approximately 100,000 clones, around 87% of them singletons. The material sequenced was peripheral blood, taken 28 days after the second AZD1222 dose. The receptors here all came from an adult who received the AZD1222 COVID-19 vaccine.

V usage is TRBV11-2 and J usage is TRBJ2-2, with D possibly TRBD1 on 6 matching bases. Per germline, CDR1 SGHAT and CDR2 FQNNGV. V was shortened by 3 bases and J by 0 bases, with 11 bases between the two germline ends. The CDR3 is 16 residues long. The CDR3 is CASSFQTGANTGELFF. The CDR3, as DNA: TGTGCCAGCAGCTTTCAGACAGGAGCGAACACCGGGGAGCTGTTTTTT.

CDR3 sequence reads: CAWSVVGTGRNQPQHF. The CDR3 nucleotides read TGTGCCTGGAGTGTAGTTGGGACAGGAAGAAATCAGCCCCAGCATTTT. The genes are TRBV30 and TRBJ1-5; TRBD1 agrees at 8 bases. CDR1 is GTSNPN and CDR2 is SVGIG in the germline V gene (reference sequence). Germline trimming cut 0 bases from V and 4 bases from J; bases unmatched to any gene: 8. The CDR3 is 16 residues long.

V gene TRBV28 combines with J gene TRBJ2-2; no definite D call. The CDR3 has 13 amino acids. Germline CDR1 MDHEN, CDR2 SYDVKM. V dropped 8 bases and J dropped 8 bases, with 15 bases sitting between them. The CDR3 DNA reads TGTGCCAGCGCCACTTATATGCTAGGGGAGCTGTTTTTT. Protein sequence: CASATYMLGELFF. Full variable domain (remainder filled in from reference TRBV28 and TRBJ2-2): DVKVTQSSRYLVKRTGEKVFLECVQDMDHENMFWYRQDPGLGLRLIYFSYDVKMKEKGDIPEGYSVSREKKERFSLILESASTNQTSMYLCASATYMLGELFFGEGSRLTVL.

The chain carries TRBV19 and TRBJ1-2; TRBD1 matches 11 bases. The J segment lost 7 bases and the V segment lost 0 bases, leaving 10 bases of the junction unmatched. Germline values: CDR1 LNHDA, CDR2 SQIVND (reference sequence). This CDR3 is 17 amino acids long. CDR3 bases: TGTGCCAGTAGTATAGAACGGACAGGGGGCGTATATCTTGGCTACACCTTC. Protein sequence: CASSIERTGGVYLGYTF.

The rearrangement uses TRBV7-2 and TRBJ2-3; 7 bases are shared with TRBD2. The V gene end was trimmed by 3 bases and the J gene end by 4 bases; junction bases not matched to a gene: 4. CDR3 length equals 14 residues. CDR1 SGHTA and CDR2 FQGNSA come from the germline V gene. CDR3 bases: TGTGCCAGCAGCTTCGGCGGGAGCTCAGATACGCAGTATTTT. This translates into CASSFGGSSDTQYF.

The V gene is TRBV2, the J gene TRBJ1-5; the match to TRBD1 covers 9 bases. The germline gives CDR1 SNHLY, CDR2 FYNNEI. J was trimmed by 3 bases and V by 4 bases; bases with no gene match: 7. This CDR3 spans 16 amino acids. The CDR3 sequence: CASSAGTGSINQPQHF. Written as DNA, the CDR3 is TGTGCCAGCAGTGCCGGGACAGGGTCCATCAATCAGCCCCAGCATTTT.

The chain has TRBV7-9 and TRBJ1-1; tentative D call: TRBD1 (6 bases). Germline loops: CDR1 SEHNR, CDR2 FQNEAQ (reference sequence). The CDR3 totals 16 residues. V was clipped by 5 bases and J by 4 bases, with 20 bases between them. This chain's CDR3 is CASSPGGGRGTTEAFF. DNA of the CDR3: TGTGCCAGCAGCCCGGGCGGGGGCAGAGGGACCACTGAAGCTTTCTTT.

This chain connects TRBV7-2 to TRBJ1-1, with D unresolved. Trimming stripped 5 bases from V and 0 bases from J, with 7 bases between. This CDR3 contains 13 residues. Germline V lookup: CDR1 SGHTA, CDR2 FQGNSA. The CDR3 DNA sequence: TGTGCCAGCAGCGCGAGTCTGAACACTGAAGCTTTCTTT. It codes for CASSASLNTEAFF.